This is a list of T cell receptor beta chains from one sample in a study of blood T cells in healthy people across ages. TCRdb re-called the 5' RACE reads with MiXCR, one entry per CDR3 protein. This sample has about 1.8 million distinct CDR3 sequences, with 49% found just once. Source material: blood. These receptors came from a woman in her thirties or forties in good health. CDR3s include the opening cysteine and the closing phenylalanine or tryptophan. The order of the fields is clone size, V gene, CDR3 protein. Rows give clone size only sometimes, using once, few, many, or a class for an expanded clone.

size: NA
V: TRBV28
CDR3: CASSRLGRGFTDTQYF

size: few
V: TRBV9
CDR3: CASSAGQYNSPLHF

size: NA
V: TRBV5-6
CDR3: CASSSGVVEQYF

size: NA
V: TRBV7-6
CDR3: CASGPTGETQYF

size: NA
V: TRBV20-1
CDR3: CSARDIPGRDTQYF

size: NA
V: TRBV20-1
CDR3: CSVRRRDSAYNEQFF

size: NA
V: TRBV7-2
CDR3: CASRRPGGGEQFF

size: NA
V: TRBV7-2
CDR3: CVSNPGAGLGDEQFF

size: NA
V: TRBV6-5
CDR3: CASSLRRYTF

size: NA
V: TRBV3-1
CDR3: CASSQDRSPGYNEQFF

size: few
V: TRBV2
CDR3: CASSARQNQETQYF

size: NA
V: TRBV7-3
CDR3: CASRHTPNGNSPLHF

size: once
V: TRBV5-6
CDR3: CASSLFWGGTPQETQYF

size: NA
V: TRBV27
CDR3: CASNTDREYEQYF

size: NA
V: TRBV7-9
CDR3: CASSRGGQGYGEQYF

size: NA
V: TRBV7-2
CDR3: CASSLNRKETQYF

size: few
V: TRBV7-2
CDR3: CASSWTGGSEKLFF

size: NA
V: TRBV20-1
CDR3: CSAREASGGRETQYF

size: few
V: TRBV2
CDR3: CASSEKRSGSNQPQHF

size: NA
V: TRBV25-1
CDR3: CASSELGQGLRGEQFF

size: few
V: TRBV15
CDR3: CATSPQGGSGYNEQFF

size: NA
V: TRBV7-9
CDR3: CASSVGQGTYNEQFF